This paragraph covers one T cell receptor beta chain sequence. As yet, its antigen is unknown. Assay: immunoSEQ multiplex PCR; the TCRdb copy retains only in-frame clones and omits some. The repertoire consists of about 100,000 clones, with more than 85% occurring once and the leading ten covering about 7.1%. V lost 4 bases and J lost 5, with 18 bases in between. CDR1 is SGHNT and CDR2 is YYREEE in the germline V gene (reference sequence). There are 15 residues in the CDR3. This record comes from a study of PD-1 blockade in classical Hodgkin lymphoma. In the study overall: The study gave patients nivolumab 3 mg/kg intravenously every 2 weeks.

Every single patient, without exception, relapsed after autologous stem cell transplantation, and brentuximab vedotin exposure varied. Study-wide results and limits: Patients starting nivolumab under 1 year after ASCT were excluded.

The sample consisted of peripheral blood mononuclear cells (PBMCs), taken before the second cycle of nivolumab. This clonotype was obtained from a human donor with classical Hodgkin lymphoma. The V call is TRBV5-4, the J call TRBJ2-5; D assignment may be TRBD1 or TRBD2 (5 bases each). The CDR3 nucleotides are TGTGCCAGCAGCGGAACCGGGACCCTAAGGGAGACCCAGTACTTC. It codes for CASSGTGTLRETQYF.